The TCR beta chain described here comes from a study of OX40 agonist ivuxolimab in advanced cancers. Assay used: immunoSEQ multiplex PCR; TCRdb lists only in-frame clones, some missing. The sample contains about 43,000 clones, more than 75% of which appear only once. Germline CDR1 and CDR2: SGHTA and FQGTGA. The V end lost 5 bases, the J end lost 1 base, and 7 bases lay between the germline ends. The CDR3 totals 13 residues. Anyone with autoimmune disease history or systemic immunosuppression was excluded. This receptor was obtained from an adult with an advanced solid tumor such as melanoma, head and neck, liver or kidney cancer. J is TRBJ2-3 and V is TRBV7-3, with D unclear. Sequenced here: CD4+ or CD8+ T cells sorted from blood, sampled in a trial of the OX40 agonist ivuxolimab. The CDR3 nucleotides read TGTGCCAGCAGCCTAGGAGGCACAGATACGCAGTATTTT. Translation gives CASSLGGTDTQYF.